The rows below give T cell receptor beta chains drawn from one sample of a study of control samples from healthy donors and cancer patients. The protocol was immunoSEQ multiplex PCR, while the TCRdb copy is restricted to in-frame clones and leaves out a portion. Found here are about 180,000 clones, just over 90% of them singletons; the top ten hold approximately 1.5%. Sequenced: blood. The receptor set was obtained from a young man in good health. Both conserved end residues are part of each CDR3. The order of the fields is D gene, V gene, J gene, clone size, CDR3 DNA, CDR3 protein. D genes are given only for firm matches. A row's size may be missing; if present it is once, few, many or a size class.

d_gene: TRBD2; v_gene: TRBV4-2; j_gene: TRBJ2-3; abundance: .; CDR3nt: TGTGCCAGCAGCCAACCTAGCGGGGGGGCAGATACGCAGTATTTT; CDR3aa: CASSQPSGGADTQYF
d_gene: .; v_gene: TRBV9; j_gene: TRBJ2-1; abundance: .; CDR3nt: TGTGCCAGCAGCGAGACTAGTTCCTACAATGAGCAGTTCTTC; CDR3aa: CASSETSSYNEQFF
d_gene: .; v_gene: TRBV5-1; j_gene: TRBJ1-5; abundance: .; CDR3nt: TGCGCCAGCAGATGGGACAGCAATCAGCCCCAGCATTTT; CDR3aa: CASRWDSNQPQHF
d_gene: .; v_gene: TRBV3-1/TRBV3-2; j_gene: TRBJ1-1; abundance: .; CDR3nt: TGTGCCAGCAGCCAAAAAGGGGGGATCCCTGAAGCTTTCTTT; CDR3aa: CASSQKGGIPEAFF
d_gene: .; v_gene: TRBV2; j_gene: TRBJ2-5; abundance: .; CDR3nt: TGTGCCAGCACCTGGTGGGGGGAGACCCAGTACTTC; CDR3aa: CASTWWGETQYF
d_gene: TRBD1; v_gene: TRBV18; j_gene: TRBJ1-5; abundance: .; CDR3nt: TGTGCCAGCTCACCAAATACAGGGGTGAGTAGCAATCAGCCCCAGCATTTT; CDR3aa: CASSPNTGVSSNQPQHF
d_gene: TRBD1; v_gene: TRBV11-3; j_gene: TRBJ2-1; abundance: .; CDR3nt: TGTGCCAGCAGCCCGGGACAGGGGGCAGATGAGCAGTTCTTC; CDR3aa: CASSPGQGADEQFF
d_gene: TRBD1; v_gene: TRBV3-1/TRBV3-2; j_gene: TRBJ1-1; abundance: .; CDR3nt: TGTGCCAGCAGCCACGTGCAGGGGGTGAACACTGAAGCTTTCTTT; CDR3aa: CASSHVQGVNTEAFF
d_gene: .; v_gene: TRBV19; j_gene: TRBJ2-7; abundance: once; CDR3nt: TGTGCCAGTAGTATAAGCGGCGTAAGCTCCTACGAGCAGTACTTC; CDR3aa: CASSISGVSSYEQYF
d_gene: TRBD1; v_gene: TRBV2; j_gene: TRBJ2-1; abundance: .; CDR3nt: TGTGCCAGCAAGGGACAGGGGTCCTACAATGAGCAGTTCTTC; CDR3aa: CASKGQGSYNEQFF
d_gene: .; v_gene: TRBV11-3; j_gene: TRBJ2-1; abundance: .; CDR3nt: TGTGCCAGCAGCTTGAATGTAGGACTCTACAATGAGCAGTTCTTC; CDR3aa: CASSLNVGLYNEQFF
d_gene: .; v_gene: TRBV27; j_gene: TRBJ1-1; abundance: .; CDR3nt: TGTGCCAGGTTGCTCGGACAGTCCTTGAACACTGAAGCTTTCTTT; CDR3aa: CARLLGQSLNTEAFF
d_gene: .; v_gene: TRBV15; j_gene: TRBJ1-5; abundance: .; CDR3nt: TGTGCCACCAGCAGAACCCGGGACACGGGTCAGCCCCAGCATTTT; CDR3aa: CATSRTRDTGQPQHF
d_gene: TRBD2; v_gene: TRBV5-4; j_gene: TRBJ2-7; abundance: .; CDR3nt: TGTGCCAGCAGCTATAGCGGGAGAATCGACGAGCAGTACTTC; CDR3aa: CASSYSGRIDEQYF
d_gene: .; v_gene: TRBV4-3; j_gene: TRBJ1-4; abundance: .; CDR3nt: TGCGCCAGCAGCACCTACATTGCAACTAATGAAAAACTGTTTTTT; CDR3aa: CASSTYIATNEKLFF
d_gene: .; v_gene: TRBV6-5; j_gene: TRBJ1-2; abundance: .; CDR3nt: TGTGCCAGCAGGGGCCTCCTGGGGGGCTACACCTTC; CDR3aa: CASRGLLGGYTF
d_gene: TRBD2; v_gene: TRBV4-1; j_gene: TRBJ2-1; abundance: .; CDR3nt: TGCGCCAGCAGCCCCTTCCAGGGACTAGCGGGATACAATGAGCAGTTCTTC; CDR3aa: CASSPFQGLAGYNEQFF
d_gene: .; v_gene: TRBV19; j_gene: TRBJ2-7; abundance: .; CDR3nt: TGTGCCAGTAGTATAGCTCGCGGGGACTCCTACGAGCAGTACTTC; CDR3aa: CASSIARGDSYEQYF
d_gene: TRBD1; v_gene: TRBV6-2/TRBV6-3; j_gene: TRBJ2-7; abundance: .; CDR3nt: TGTGCCAGCAGTTGGGACAGGGCGTCAGGCGAGCAGTACTTC; CDR3aa: CASSWDRASGEQYF
d_gene: .; v_gene: TRBV5-4; j_gene: TRBJ2-5; abundance: .; CDR3nt: TGTGCCAGCAGCTACCTATCACAAGAGACCCAGTACTTC; CDR3aa: CASSYLSQETQYF
d_gene: .; v_gene: TRBV21-1; j_gene: TRBJ2-1; abundance: .; CDR3nt: TGTGCCAGGATAAACAGTTCCTCCTACAATGAGCAGTTCTTC; CDR3aa: CARINSSSYNEQFF
d_gene: .; v_gene: TRBV18; j_gene: TRBJ1-3; abundance: .; CDR3nt: TGTGCCAGCTCACCAAGGGTCGTAGCGGACTCTGGAAACACCATATATTTT; CDR3aa: CASSPRVVADSGNTIYF
d_gene: .; v_gene: TRBV9; j_gene: TRBJ1-5; abundance: .; CDR3nt: TGTGCCAGCAGCGTAGGATTAGGGGAAGGGCAGCCCCAGCATTTT; CDR3aa: CASSVGLGEGQPQHF
d_gene: TRBD2; v_gene: TRBV9; j_gene: TRBJ2-3; abundance: .; CDR3nt: TGTGCCAGCAGTACTCTAGCGGGGGGCATCACAGATACGCAGTATTTT; CDR3aa: CASSTLAGGITDTQYF
d_gene: TRBD1; v_gene: TRBV2; j_gene: TRBJ1-2; abundance: few; CDR3nt: TGTGCCAGCAGTCGAGACAGGGGTGGGAACTATGGCTACACCTTC; CDR3aa: CASSRDRGGNYGYTF
d_gene: .; v_gene: TRBV27; j_gene: TRBJ2-1; abundance: .; CDR3nt: TGTGCCAGCAGTTTCGTAGCGGCCTACAATGAGCAGTTCTTC; CDR3aa: CASSFVAAYNEQFF
d_gene: .; v_gene: TRBV6-5; j_gene: TRBJ1-2; abundance: .; CDR3nt: TGTGCCAGCAGCCCGGACCGGACGGGGAACTATGGCTACACCTTC; CDR3aa: CASSPDRTGNYGYTF
d_gene: TRBD1; v_gene: TRBV5-1; j_gene: TRBJ2-7; abundance: .; CDR3nt: TGCGCCAGCAGCTCGACCGGGACAGCCAGCTCCTACGAGCAGTACTTC; CDR3aa: CASSSTGTASSYEQYF
d_gene: .; v_gene: TRBV5-1; j_gene: TRBJ1-1; abundance: .; CDR3nt: TGCGCCAGCAGCTTGGTATCGGGGAGCGCTGAAGCTTTCTTT; CDR3aa: CASSLVSGSAEAFF
d_gene: .; v_gene: TRBV29-1; j_gene: TRBJ2-5; abundance: .; CDR3nt: TGCAGCGTTGATGCGGATTCAAGAGAGACCCAGTACTTC; CDR3aa: CSVDADSRETQYF
d_gene: .; v_gene: TRBV30; j_gene: TRBJ1-2; abundance: .; CDR3nt: TGTGCCTGGAGTGTCTTGACAGGACAATACACCTTC; CDR3aa: CAWSVLTGQYTF
d_gene: .; v_gene: TRBV13; j_gene: TRBJ2-1; abundance: .; CDR3nt: TGTGCCAGCAGCTTACTCCAGCTAGCGAAACTTTACAATGAGCAGTTCTTC; CDR3aa: CASSLLQLAKLYNEQFF
d_gene: TRBD1; v_gene: TRBV27; j_gene: TRBJ2-7; abundance: once; CDR3nt: TGTGCCAGCAGTTTAATGGGACAGTCCTACGAGCAGTACTTC; CDR3aa: CASSLMGQSYEQYF
d_gene: TRBD1; v_gene: TRBV4-1; j_gene: TRBJ1-6; abundance: .; CDR3nt: TGCGCCAGCAGCCAATCTGGACAGGCTAATTCACCCCTCCACTTT; CDR3aa: CASSQSGQANSPLHF